This is a list of T cell receptor beta chains from one sample in a study of Graves' ophthalmopathy and Graves' hyperthyroidism. MiXCR, applied by TCRdb to the multiplex PCR reads, yields one record per CDR3 protein. The sample holds roughly 700,000 distinct CDR3 sequences, about 44% seen once. The sequenced sample consisted of peripheral blood. The receptors derive from an adult man with Graves' ophthalmopathy. Both conserved end residues are trimmed from each CDR3. The size of a clone is reported for some rows only, either as once, few or many, or as a class for expanded clones.

abundance	v_gene	j_gene	CDR3aa
few	TRBV11-1	TRBJ2-2	ASRSRLGAGELF
.	TRBV7-2	TRBJ1-2	ASSLGVGDYGYT
.	TRBV6-1	TRBJ1-3	ASSEFGAGNTIY
.	TRBV10-3	TRBJ2-3	ASSDGSGASDTQY
few	TRBV11-2	TRBJ2-5	ASSLLGTQY
.	TRBV2	TRBJ1-1	ASSGLTTRDTTFSTEAF
.	TRBV20-1	TRBJ1-1	SASLLVNTEAF
few	TRBV14	TRBJ2-6	ASSQLGQPGANVLT
.	TRBV10-1	TRBJ2-1	ASSEAKGLAGGEQF
.	TRBV9	TRBJ2-7	ASSQGVQEQY
.	TRBV7-9	TRBJ1-1	ASSFVLVSEAF
.	TRBV20-1	TRBJ2-5	SATSGSVYETQY
few	TRBV25-1	TRBJ1-6	ASSLSFRGAHNSPLH
few	TRBV20-1	TRBJ2-7	SASGAQY
.	TRBV19	TRBJ1-2	ASSNRPANYGYT
many	TRBV25-1	TRBJ2-7	ASSWTGRGYEQY
.	TRBV10-1	TRBJ1-1	ASSAQTNTEAF
.	TRBV7-9	TRBJ2-7	ASSQDPGGEDEQY
.	TRBV9	TRBJ1-2	ASSPRGVEGYT
many	TRBV12-3/TRBV12-4	TRBJ1-5	ASRGRRDQPQH
.	TRBV25-1	TRBJ1-1	ASSEAGGMNTEAF
.	TRBV10-3	TRBJ2-2	AIRLAGTNTGELF
.	TRBV20-1	TRBJ1-4	SASGTGDLGKLV
.	TRBV7-9	TRBJ1-5	ATSPGAGGYQPQH
.	TRBV25-1	TRBJ2-2	ASSYSIGGNTGELF
few	TRBV7-2	TRBJ1-1	ASSLERLGRAEAF
few	TRBV7-9	TRBJ2-2	ASSPPAVLARELF
.	TRBV19	TRBJ2-6	ASTTGANVLT
many	TRBV29-1	TRBJ1-2	SAGGGGNYGYT
.	TRBV11-2	TRBJ2-6	ASSQGGEGGSGANVLT
.	TRBV10-3	TRBJ1-6	AISSDGEGYSPLH
few	TRBV7-9	TRBJ2-7	ASSQPTALYEQY
many	TRBV20-1	TRBJ1-5	SARGTGGRQPQH
few	TRBV7-9	TRBJ1-4	ASSLAALQINEKLF
many	TRBV24-1	TRBJ1-5	ATSLGRDNQPQH
.	TRBV7-9	TRBJ1-4	ASSYQGHLNEKLF
.	TRBV7-9	TRBJ1-1	ASSFGLAGNEAF
many	TRBV6-5	TRBJ1-2	ASRRPTGRYGYT
.	TRBV6-5	TRBJ2-7	ASSYGPYAEQY
.	TRBV9	.	ASSRSTSRGFEQY
.	TRBV25-1	TRBJ1-4	ASSEDRENEKLF
few	TRBV5-2	TRBJ1-2	ASSAPGQGSPRDGYT
.	TRBV7-3	TRBJ1-5	ASSLTGLNQPQH
.	TRBV9	TRBJ1-2	ASSVEGQASSGYGYT
few	TRBV5-4	TRBJ2-7	ASSPGRQNRADEQY